A selection of T cell receptor beta chains follows, all from one sample in a study of radiotherapy plus CTLA-4 blockade in lung cancer. The protocol was immunoSEQ multiplex PCR, while the TCRdb copy is restricted to in-frame clones and leaves out a portion. The repertoire consists of over 50,000 clones, with more than 60% occurring once and the leading ten covering 2.5% to 4%. This material consisted of peripheral blood, taken from a patient treated with radiotherapy plus ipilimumab. All receptors derive from a human donor with non-small cell lung cancer who had a partial response to radiotherapy plus ipilimumab. Each CDR3 is given with its conserved first and last residue. A D gene is named only where the DNA matches it firmly. Clone size is given for some rows only: seen once, a few or many times, or a class if the clone is expanded.

D gene: NA
J gene: TRBJ2-7
clone size: NA
V gene: TRBV27
CDR3 protein: CASSASDSSTGAQYF
CDR3 DNA: TGTGCCAGCAGTGCGTCAGACAGTTCCACTGGCGCGCAGTACTTC

D gene: NA
J gene: TRBJ2-1
clone size: NA
V gene: TRBV9
CDR3 protein: CASSDLGQTYNEQFF
CDR3 DNA: TGTGCCAGCAGCGATCTGGGCCAGACATACAATGAGCAGTTCTTC

D gene: NA
J gene: TRBJ2-7
clone size: NA
V gene: TRBV11-2
CDR3 protein: CASSLGYGSYEQYF
CDR3 DNA: TGTGCCAGCAGCTTAGGGTACGGGTCCTACGAGCAGTACTTC

D gene: NA
J gene: TRBJ1-6
clone size: NA
V gene: TRBV4-3
CDR3 protein: CASSQEAVSPLHF
CDR3 DNA: TGCGCCAGCAGCCAAGAGGCGGTTTCACCCCTCCACTTT

D gene: NA
J gene: TRBJ2-3
clone size: NA
V gene: TRBV10-3
CDR3 protein: CAISISGTTSTDTQYF
CDR3 DNA: TGTGCCATCAGCATATCCGGGACAACTAGCACAGATACGCAGTATTTT

D gene: TRBD1
J gene: TRBJ2-7
clone size: NA
V gene: TRBV29-1
CDR3 protein: CSVGRRTGGPYEQYF
CDR3 DNA: TGCAGCGTTGGACGGAGGACAGGGGGACCCTACGAGCAGTACTTC

D gene: TRBD2
J gene: TRBJ2-3
clone size: NA
V gene: TRBV7-2
CDR3 protein: CASSLAPAAGGHTDTQYF
CDR3 DNA: TGTGCCAGCAGCTTAGCGCCCGCAGCGGGGGGACACACAGATACGCAGTATTTT

D gene: TRBD1
J gene: TRBJ2-7
clone size: NA
V gene: TRBV11-2
CDR3 protein: CASSFAGGSYEQYF
CDR3 DNA: TGTGCCAGCAGCTTTGCAGGGGGCAGCTACGAGCAGTACTTC

D gene: TRBD2
J gene: TRBJ2-3
clone size: NA
V gene: TRBV30
CDR3 protein: CAAGGSSTDTQYF
CDR3 DNA: TGTGCGGCGGGGGGTTCCAGCACAGATACGCAGTATTTT

D gene: NA
J gene: TRBJ1-2
clone size: NA
V gene: TRBV6-6
CDR3 protein: CASSDTQTGNGYTF
CDR3 DNA: TGTGCCAGCAGCGACACTCAGACGGGGAATGGCTACACCTTC

D gene: NA
J gene: TRBJ2-2
clone size: NA
V gene: TRBV5-4
CDR3 protein: CASSLEPRGGTGELFF
CDR3 DNA: TGTGCCAGCAGCTTGGAGCCCAGGGGCGGGACCGGGGAGCTGTTTTTT

D gene: TRBD1
J gene: TRBJ1-1
clone size: NA
V gene: TRBV2
CDR3 protein: CASSWTGGAGAFF
CDR3 DNA: TGTGCCAGCAGCTGGACAGGAGGGGCTGGAGCTTTCTTT

D gene: NA
J gene: TRBJ1-6
clone size: NA
V gene: TRBV5-1
CDR3 protein: CASSLTGFNSPLHF
CDR3 DNA: TGCGCCAGCAGCTTGACAGGGTTCAATTCACCCCTCCACTTT

D gene: TRBD1
J gene: TRBJ2-7
clone size: NA
V gene: TRBV4-3
CDR3 protein: CASSQDRGQGYEQYF
CDR3 DNA: TGCGCCAGCAGCCAAGATCGGGGACAGGGCTACGAGCAGTACTTC

D gene: TRBD1
J gene: TRBJ2-6
clone size: few
V gene: TRBV19
CDR3 protein: CASSLGTGMSSGANVLTF
CDR3 DNA: TGTGCCAGTAGTCTCGGGACAGGGATGTCCTCTGGGGCCAACGTCCTGACTTTC

D gene: NA
J gene: TRBJ1-6
clone size: NA
V gene: TRBV10-3
CDR3 protein: CAITGSYNSPLHF
CDR3 DNA: TGTGCCATCACGGGCTCCTATAATTCACCCCTCCACTTT

D gene: NA
J gene: TRBJ2-7
clone size: NA
V gene: TRBV5-4
CDR3 protein: CASSWGGGGPSHEQYF
CDR3 DNA: TGTGCCAGCAGCTGGGGTGGGGGGGGGCCGAGCCACGAGCAGTACTTC

D gene: TRBD1
J gene: TRBJ1-6
clone size: once
V gene: TRBV11-2
CDR3 protein: CASSSGQGGSPLHF
CDR3 DNA: TGTGCCAGCAGCTCAGGACAGGGTGGTTCACCCCTCCACTTT

D gene: TRBD1
J gene: TRBJ2-7
clone size: NA
V gene: TRBV12-5
CDR3 protein: CASGFRTGAYEQYF
CDR3 DNA: TGTGCTAGTGGTTTTCGGACAGGGGCCTACGAGCAGTACTTC

D gene: TRBD1
J gene: TRBJ2-5
clone size: NA
V gene: TRBV27
CDR3 protein: CASSLSAGGLETQYF
CDR3 DNA: TGTGCCAGCAGTTTATCCGCAGGGGGTTTAGAGACCCAGTACTTC

D gene: TRBD2
J gene: TRBJ2-1
clone size: NA
V gene: TRBV27
CDR3 protein: CASSFGGGAPYEQFF
CDR3 DNA: TGTGCCAGCAGTTTCGGCGGGGGGGCTCCCTATGAGCAGTTCTTC

D gene: TRBD2
J gene: TRBJ2-5
clone size: NA
V gene: TRBV25-1
CDR3 protein: CASSEWSGGWETQYF
CDR3 DNA: TGTGCCAGCAGTGAATGGAGCGGGGGCTGGGAGACCCAGTACTTC

D gene: NA
J gene: TRBJ2-2
clone size: NA
V gene: TRBV7-9
CDR3 protein: CASSPSGISDTGELFF
CDR3 DNA: TGTGCCAGCAGCCCATCAGGGATTTCGGACACCGGGGAGCTGTTTTTT

D gene: NA
J gene: TRBJ2-7
clone size: few
V gene: TRBV13
CDR3 protein: CASSPIGGAYEQYF
CDR3 DNA: TGTGCCAGCAGCCCCATAGGCGGGGCTTACGAGCAGTACTTC

D gene: TRBD1
J gene: TRBJ2-5
clone size: NA
V gene: TRBV30
CDR3 protein: CAWSPGTGVKTQYF
CDR3 DNA: TGTGCCTGGAGTCCCGGGACAGGGGTGAAGACCCAGTACTTC

D gene: NA
J gene: TRBJ2-2
clone size: NA
V gene: TRBV28
CDR3 protein: CASAKTIWNPGTGELFF
CDR3 DNA: TGTGCCAGCGCTAAAACTATATGGAACCCGGGAACCGGGGAGCTGTTTTTT

D gene: TRBD2
J gene: TRBJ2-7
clone size: NA
V gene: TRBV9
CDR3 protein: CASSVVGGLATHEQYF
CDR3 DNA: TGTGCCAGCAGCGTAGTGGGAGGACTAGCGACTCACGAGCAGTACTTC

D gene: NA
J gene: TRBJ2-4
clone size: NA
V gene: TRBV7-9
CDR3 protein: CASTPSRAKNIQYF
CDR3 DNA: TGTGCCAGCACCCCCTCTCGTGCCAAAAACATTCAGTACTTC

D gene: NA
J gene: TRBJ2-5
clone size: few
V gene: TRBV6-5
CDR3 protein: CASSYPQETQYF
CDR3 DNA: TGTGCCAGCAGTTACCCGCAAGAGACCCAGTACTTC

D gene: TRBD1
J gene: TRBJ1-1
clone size: NA
V gene: TRBV7-8
CDR3 protein: CASSVRQGASTTEAFF
CDR3 DNA: TGTGCCAGCAGCGTTCGTCAGGGGGCGTCAACCACTGAAGCTTTCTTT

D gene: NA
J gene: TRBJ2-6
clone size: few
V gene: TRBV6-1
CDR3 protein: CASSEAQGIRNVLTF
CDR3 DNA: TGTGCCAGCAGTGAAGCGCAGGGCATCCGCAACGTCCTGACTTTC

D gene: NA
J gene: TRBJ2-2
clone size: NA
V gene: TRBV27
CDR3 protein: CASSLIGSTGELFF
CDR3 DNA: TGTGCCAGCAGTTTAATAGGGAGCACCGGGGAGCTGTTTTTT

D gene: TRBD1
J gene: TRBJ1-6
clone size: NA
V gene: TRBV4-1
CDR3 protein: CASSQEQGGSSYNSPLHF
CDR3 DNA: TGCGCCAGCAGCCAAGAACAGGGGGGGAGTTCCTATAATTCACCCCTCCACTTT

D gene: NA
J gene: TRBJ2-4
clone size: NA
V gene: TRBV6-1
CDR3 protein: CASSDGTPTGVAKNIQYF
CDR3 DNA: TGTGCCAGCAGTGACGGGACTCCCACGGGGGTAGCCAAAAACATTCAGTACTTC

D gene: TRBD1
J gene: TRBJ2-1
clone size: NA
V gene: TRBV9
CDR3 protein: CASSSGTGDEQFF
CDR3 DNA: TGTGCCAGCAGCTCCGGGACAGGGGATGAGCAGTTCTTC

D gene: NA
J gene: TRBJ1-3
clone size: NA
V gene: TRBV6-1
CDR3 protein: CASSAGPGNTIYF
CDR3 DNA: TGTGCCAGCAGTGCAGGGCCTGGAAACACCATATATTTT

D gene: NA
J gene: TRBJ2-7
clone size: few
V gene: TRBV4-3
CDR3 protein: CASSQDDRGGYEQYF
CDR3 DNA: TGCGCCAGCAGCCAAGACGATCGAGGGGGTTACGAGCAGTACTTC

D gene: TRBD1
J gene: TRBJ1-1
clone size: NA
V gene: TRBV19
CDR3 protein: CASSNPGGGNTEAFF
CDR3 DNA: TGTGCCAGTAGTAATCCAGGGGGAGGGAACACTGAAGCTTTCTTT

D gene: TRBD1
J gene: TRBJ2-2
clone size: NA
V gene: TRBV19
CDR3 protein: CASSMGPTGAGELFF
CDR3 DNA: TGTGCCAGTAGTATGGGTCCCACAGGGGCCGGGGAGCTGTTTTTT

D gene: TRBD2
J gene: TRBJ2-3
clone size: NA
V gene: TRBV7-3
CDR3 protein: CASSLTSGGAGTDTQYF
CDR3 DNA: TGTGCCAGCAGCTTGACTAGCGGGGGGGCCGGGACAGATACGCAGTATTTT

D gene: TRBD1
J gene: TRBJ1-4
clone size: NA
V gene: TRBV11-2
CDR3 protein: CASSLGDRDNEKLFF
CDR3 DNA: TGTGCCAGCAGCTTAGGGGACAGGGATAATGAAAAACTGTTTTTT

D gene: TRBD2
J gene: TRBJ2-3
clone size: NA
V gene: TRBV5-1
CDR3 protein: CASSPRTSGGLPGTDTQYF
CDR3 DNA: TGCGCCAGCAGCCCAAGGACTAGCGGGGGCCTGCCGGGCACAGATACGCAGTATTTT

D gene: TRBD1
J gene: TRBJ2-5
clone size: NA
V gene: TRBV9
CDR3 protein: CASSVEGQGRETQYF
CDR3 DNA: TGTGCCAGCAGCGTAGAGGGACAGGGGAGGGAGACCCAGTACTTC

D gene: NA
J gene: TRBJ2-3
clone size: NA
V gene: TRBV7-3
CDR3 protein: CASSTRVSSTDTQYF
CDR3 DNA: TGTGCCAGCAGCACCCGGGTTTCTAGCACAGATACGCAGTATTTT

D gene: NA
J gene: TRBJ1-4
clone size: few
V gene: TRBV4-3
CDR3 protein: CASSQAGDEKLFF
CDR3 DNA: TGCGCCAGCAGCCAAGCGGGGGATGAAAAACTGTTTTTT

D gene: NA
J gene: TRBJ2-5
clone size: NA
V gene: TRBV9
CDR3 protein: CASSVASQETQYF
CDR3 DNA: TGTGCCAGCAGCGTAGCCAGCCAAGAGACCCAGTACTTC

D gene: TRBD1
J gene: TRBJ1-5
clone size: few
V gene: TRBV4-1
CDR3 protein: CASSLTGGTDQPQHF
CDR3 DNA: TGCGCCAGCAGCCTGACAGGGGGCACAGATCAGCCCCAGCATTTT

D gene: TRBD1
J gene: TRBJ1-2
clone size: NA
V gene: TRBV6-1
CDR3 protein: CASSGSGTGQSANYGYTF
CDR3 DNA: TGTGCCAGCAGTGGGTCCGGGACAGGGCAATCTGCTAACTATGGCTACACCTTC

D gene: NA
J gene: TRBJ1-5
clone size: NA
V gene: TRBV28
CDR3 protein: CASRTIQSNQPQHF
CDR3 DNA: TGTGCCAGCAGGACTATACAGAGCAATCAGCCCCAGCATTTT

D gene: NA
J gene: TRBJ1-1
clone size: few
V gene: TRBV29-1
CDR3 protein: CSVGQDMRNTEAFF
CDR3 DNA: TGCAGCGTTGGACAGGATATGAGGAACACTGAAGCTTTCTTT

D gene: NA
J gene: TRBJ1-5
clone size: NA
V gene: TRBV18
CDR3 protein: CASSPKGGMGNQPQHF
CDR3 DNA: TGTGCCAGCTCACCAAAGGGAGGGATGGGCAATCAGCCCCAGCATTTT

D gene: NA
J gene: TRBJ1-2
clone size: once
V gene: TRBV4-1
CDR3 protein: CASGGMADNYGYTF
CDR3 DNA: TGCGCCAGCGGGGGGATGGCAGATAACTATGGCTACACCTTC

D gene: NA
J gene: TRBJ2-2
clone size: NA
V gene: TRBV6-6
CDR3 protein: CASSLVAGELFF
CDR3 DNA: TGTGCCAGCAGTTTAGTCGCCGGGGAGCTGTTTTTT

D gene: NA
J gene: TRBJ1-1
clone size: NA
V gene: TRBV30
CDR3 protein: CAWGGAEAFF
CDR3 DNA: TGTGCCTGGGGGGGGGCTGAAGCTTTCTTT

D gene: TRBD1
J gene: TRBJ1-1
clone size: NA
V gene: TRBV19
CDR3 protein: CASSPEGARTEAFF
CDR3 DNA: TGTGCCAGTTCGCCTGAGGGGGCGCGGACTGAAGCTTTCTTT

D gene: NA
J gene: TRBJ1-1
clone size: NA
V gene: TRBV5-4
CDR3 protein: CASSGVLNTEAFF
CDR3 DNA: TGTGCCAGCAGCGGAGTTTTGAACACTGAAGCTTTCTTT

D gene: NA
J gene: TRBJ2-2
clone size: NA
V gene: TRBV6-5
CDR3 protein: CASRPFPDTGELFF
CDR3 DNA: TGTGCCAGCAGGCCTTTTCCGGACACCGGGGAGCTGTTTTTT

D gene: NA
J gene: TRBJ2-1
clone size: once
V gene: TRBV6-1
CDR3 protein: CASSRPDSYNEQFF
CDR3 DNA: TGTGCCAGCAGTCGACCGGACAGCTACAATGAGCAGTTCTTC